A few counts support the clone carrying this TCR beta chain. Trimming cost V 2 bases and J 0 bases; bases outside gene matches: 8. CDR1 SGHDN and CDR2 FVKESK come from the germline V gene. The CDR3 runs to 20 residues. The data originate from a study of T cells after yellow fever vaccination. Generation of TCR cDNA used 5'RACE template switching (which added a universal primer site and UMIs). TCRdb itself ran the 5' RACE reads through MiXCR, one entry per CDR3 protein. Of about 630,000 distinct CDR3 sequences in the sample, roughly 12% were seen once. Source: PBMCs, taken on the day of the yellow fever booster vaccination. This sequence was found in a young man who received the YFV17D yellow fever vaccine. The chain is built from TRBV14 and TRBJ2-1; TRBD2 agrees at 15 bases. The CDR3 region is CASSQTGLAGGLSSYNEQFF. The CDR3 nucleotides are TGTGCCAGCAGCCAAACTGGACTAGCGGGAGGGCTGAGCTCCTACAATGAGCAGTTCTTC.